The rows below give T cell receptor beta chains drawn from one sample of a study of Ad26.COV2.S vaccination and SARS-CoV-2 variants. Assay: immunoSEQ multiplex PCR; the TCRdb copy retains only in-frame clones and omits some. Of some 340,000 clones in the sample, around four fifths were seen once. The sample was peripheral blood, taken in a trial of Ad26.COV2.S vaccine versus placebo. These receptors originate from a person aged 18-65 years who received the Ad26.COV2.S COVID-19 vaccine or a placebo. The CDR3 runs from the conserved cysteine through the conserved F or W. Each record gives: V gene, clone size, J gene, D gene, CDR3 protein, CDR3 DNA. The D gene is left open where the match is weak. A clone size is listed for some rows: how often the clone was seen (once, few, many), or a class if it is expanded.

TRBV19	NA	TRBJ1-2	NA	CASNARDYGYTF	TGTGCCAGTAATGCGCGGGATTATGGCTACACCTTC
TRBV18	NA	TRBJ2-3	NA	CASSPPVPLWPDTQYF	TGTGCCAGCTCACCACCGGTCCCACTATGGCCAGATACGCAGTATTTT
TRBV28	NA	TRBJ1-5	NA	CASSSYAQAPQHF	TGTGCCAGCAGTTCCTATGCCCAGGCGCCCCAGCATTTT
TRBV5-6	NA	TRBJ1-5	NA	CASSLGAGTSNQPQHF	TGTGCCAGCAGCTTGGGGGCAGGGACGAGCAATCAGCCCCAGCATTTT
TRBV28	NA	TRBJ2-3	NA	CASTLRGDTQYF	TGTGCCAGCACCCTCCGGGGAGATACGCAGTATTTT
TRBV9	NA	TRBJ2-1	TRBD2	CASSVDGGRNEQFF	TGTGCCAGCAGCGTAGACGGGGGGAGGAATGAGCAGTTCTTC
TRBV7-9	NA	TRBJ2-3	NA	CASSPLGGLSTDTQYF	TGTGCCAGCAGCCCCCTTGGGGGCTTATCAACAGATACGCAGTATTTT
TRBV4-1	NA	TRBJ1-2	NA	CASSQDTGGNYGYTF	TGCGCCAGCAGCCAAGACACTGGCGGAAACTATGGCTACACCTTC
TRBV30	NA	TRBJ2-1	TRBD1	CAWSVRDRGLVNEQFF	TGTGCCTGGAGTGTACGGGACAGGGGGCTTGTAAATGAGCAGTTCTTC
TRBV12-3/TRBV12-4	NA	TRBJ2-5	NA	CASSRQETQYF	TGTGCCAGCAGTCGACAAGAGACCCAGTACTTC
TRBV4-2	NA	TRBJ2-7	NA	CASSQETGRTSYEQYF	TGTGCCAGCAGCCAAGAAACCGGTCGGACCTCCTACGAGCAGTACTTC
TRBV5-5	NA	TRBJ1-1	NA	CASSQAPGTEAFF	TGTGCCAGCAGCCAGGCCCCGGGCACTGAAGCTTTCTTT
TRBV5-1	NA	TRBJ2-7	NA	CASSLAMGGLKYF	TGCGCCAGCAGCTTGGCCATGGGGGGGCTCAAGTACTTC
TRBV5-1	NA	TRBJ1-1	NA	CASGVRENTEAFF	TGCGCCAGCGGGGTAAGGGAGAACACTGAAGCTTTCTTT
TRBV19	NA	TRBJ2-7	TRBD1	CASSRTGRSYEQYF	TGTGCCAGTAGTAGGACAGGGAGGTCCTACGAGCAGTACTTC
TRBV5-5	NA	TRBJ1-1	NA	CASSQASLNTEAFF	TGTGCCAGCAGCCAGGCCAGCCTGAACACTGAAGCTTTCTTT
TRBV4-1	NA	TRBJ2-7	TRBD1	CASSQVGGQGGSYEQYF	TGCGCCAGCAGCCAAGTTGGAGGACAGGGGGGCTCCTACGAGCAGTACTTC
TRBV6-6	few	TRBJ1-1	TRBD1	CASSRIGQERLNTEAFF	TGTGCCAGCAGTCGCATCGGACAGGAAAGGTTGAACACTGAAGCTTTCTTT
TRBV6-4	NA	TRBJ2-7	NA	CASMGYEQYF	TGTGCCAGCATGGGCTACGAGCAGTACTTC
TRBV6-2/TRBV6-3	NA	TRBJ2-3	NA	CASSPELAFSTDTQYF	TGTGCCAGCAGTCCCGAACTAGCATTTAGCACAGATACGCAGTATTTT